This T cell receptor beta chain was sequenced for a study of Ad26.COV2.S vaccination and SARS-CoV-2 variants. Study context: Participants got Ad26.COV2.S intramuscularly, once or twice 56 days apart.

The CDR3 is 13 amino acids. CDR1 and CDR2 from the germline V gene are SNHLY and FYNNEI. With 4 bases removed from V and 5 bases from J, the gap between germline ends came to 11 bases. Documented treatment: over 15 received Ad26.COV2.S at low or high dose, single or two shots; about 5 received placebo; per-sample allocation not given. After the first vaccine or placebo injection, samples were drawn on day 63. This vaccine is an Ad26 vector that expresses the Wuhan-strain SARS-CoV-2 spike. Sequencing used immunoSEQ multiplex PCR; TCRdb keeps in-frame clones, though not all of them. This table has 350,000 to 450,000 clones, approximately 85% appearing once.

The chain carries TRBV2 and TRBJ1-1; D is perhaps TRBD1 (5 bases). The sequence came from a person aged 18 to 59 who received the Ad26.COV2.S COVID-19 vaccine or a placebo. Sequences were derived from peripheral blood, sampled in a trial of Ad26.COV2.S vaccine versus placebo. The CDR3 protein is CASSAGRGTEAFF. DNA for the CDR3: TGTGCCAGCAGTGCGGGACGGGGGACTGAAGCTTTCTTT.